This record covers a single TCR beta chain. Its antigen is undetermined. This specimen comes from a study of shared clonotypes between healthy human individuals. Looking at the study overall: A couple of female and a few male donors aged 18 to 49 were enrolled. Broader study findings: When naive CD4 clonotypes were compared across a few donors, 4% to 5.5% were shared. Clonotypes which were not shared had lower generation probabilities than clonotypes that all four donors shared. Clonotype sharing among donors was thought likely to change with sequencing depth.

Generated by immunoSEQ multiplex PCR, the TCRdb table keeps only in-frame clones and is missing some. The sample carries 2 million or so clones, about 95% recorded once. Naive-designated CD8 cells lacked CD45RO, were positively enriched for CCR7, and omitted terminally differentiated effector memory CD45RA+ cells. V lost 4 bases and J lost 7, with 14 bases in between. CDR3 length: 14 amino acids. Germline V gene data show CDR1 as MNHNS and CDR2 as SASEGT. Sequencing input: naive CD8+ T cells sorted from blood. This chain joins TRBV6-1 and TRBJ2-1, with D perhaps matching TRBD1 or TRBD2 (6 bases each). The clonotype comes from a man between 18 and 29 years old in good health. CDR3 nucleotide sequence: TGTGCCAGCAGTGCTAGGCAGGGGAGGAATGAGCAGTTCTTC. Protein sequence: CASSARQGRNEQFF.